The 14 T cell receptor beta chains below were found in one sample sequenced in a study of blood T cell repertoires in COVID-19. Data came from immunoSEQ multiplex PCR; TCRdb stores just in-frame clones and leaves some out. The sample lists under 150,000 clones; 80% to 90% were seen once. The material sequenced was peripheral blood. The receptors originated from a man aged 35 to 55 with acute or convalescent COVID-19.

The gene calls are TRBV27 and TRBJ2-5, with a possible D match to TRBD1 (6 bases). The germline V gene encodes CDR1 MNHEY and CDR2 SMNVEV (reference sequence). The CDR3 is 14 residues long. V lost 5 bases, J lost 1 base, and 11 bases lay in between. Here the CDR3 DNA reads TGTGCCAGCAGTCCCGGGACAAGCCAAGAGACCCAGTACTTC. This gives the protein CASSPGTSQETQYF.

This chain connects TRBV7-9 to TRBJ1-3, with no clear D. The germline V gene encodes CDR1 SEHNR and CDR2 FQNEAQ (reference sequence). The CDR3 is made up of 16 amino acids. V dropped 1 base and J dropped 0 bases, with 10 bases sitting between them. The CDR3 here is CASSLVQVFSGNTIYF. CDR3 coding DNA: TGTGCCAGCAGCTTAGTGCAGGTCTTCTCTGGAAACACCATATATTTT.

This chain connects TRBV6-4 to TRBJ1-1, with TRBD1 identical over 8 bases. The CDR3 covers 14 residues. Germline loops: CDR1 MRHNA, CDR2 SNTAGT. J was trimmed by 2 bases and V by 6 bases; bases with no gene match: 5. CDR3 DNA sequence: TGTGCCAGCAGGAGGACAGGGTACAACACTGAAGCTTTCTTT. Its translation is CASRRTGYNTEAFF.

The chain employs TRBV7-3 and TRBJ2-6, with D perhaps TRBD1 (6 bases). Germline V lookup: CDR1 SGHTA, CDR2 FQGTGA. Between the trimmed V and J ends, which lost 5 bases and 0 bases, there was a span of 8 bases. The CDR3 spans 15 residues. The CDR3, as DNA: TGTGCCAGCAGCCCACAGGGCTCTGGGGCCAACGTCCTGACTTTC. Translating gives CASSPQGSGANVLTF.

V usage is TRBV12-3 or TRBV12-4 and J usage is TRBJ1-2; 8 nucleotides match TRBD1. V trimming: 11 bases; J trimming: 2 bases; junction bases outside the gene matches: 7. The CDR3 consists of 13 residues. CDR3 loop: CASSQGANYGYTF. The DNA for the CDR3 is TGTGCCTCGAGCCAGGGGGCCAACTATGGCTACACCTTC.

This clone was seen only once. J is TRBJ2-7 and V is TRBV4-2, with 11 bases matching TRBD1. J lost 5 bases, V lost 5 bases, and 8 bases had no gene match. The CDR3 loop spans 15 amino acids. Germline V gives CDR1 LGHNA, CDR2 YNFKEQ. CDR3 region: CASSTEGQGVNEQYF. CDR3 bases: TGTGCCAGCAGCACGGAGGGACAGGGGGTAAACGAGCAGTACTTC.

The V gene is TRBV27, the J gene TRBJ2-5, with D uncertain. The germline V and J ends were trimmed by 4 bases and 1 base, with 10 bases remaining between them. The CDR3 contains 14 residues. Germline CDR1 MNHEY, CDR2 SMNVEV (reference sequence). CDR3 residues: CASSWRIGQETQYF. The DNA for the CDR3 is TGTGCCAGCAGTTGGAGAATAGGCCAAGAGACCCAGTACTTC.

This clone has a handful of counts. This sequence joins TRBV7-9 and TRBJ2-7; 8 nucleotides line up with TRBD1. CDR1 is SEHNR, CDR2 FQNEAQ, per germline (reference sequence). Trimming cost V 4 bases and J 0 bases; bases outside gene matches: 11. The CDR3 is 17 amino acids. DNA for the CDR3: TGTGCCAGCAGCTCATACAGGGGGATGACCCCCTCCTACGAGCAGTACTTC. This gives the protein CASSSYRGMTPSYEQYF.

The V and J genes are TRBV24-1 and TRBJ2-7; 10 positions agree with TRBD1. This CDR3 has 15 amino acids. With V trimmed by 2 bases and J by 4 bases, 4 bases remained unmatched. Germline V gives CDR1 KGHDR, CDR2 SFDVKD. The CDR3 reads CATSDSGTGVYEQYF. For the CDR3, the DNA is TGTGCCACCAGTGATTCCGGGACAGGGGTGTACGAGCAGTACTTC.

The chain carries TRBV24-1 and TRBJ2-2; 9 nucleotides line up with TRBD1. The CDR3 runs to 17 residues. With 3 bases clipped from V and 4 bases from J, the junction kept 8 bases outside the gene matches. The germline V gene encodes CDR1 KGHDR and CDR2 SFDVKD. This CDR3 is CATSDARGTGLTGELFF. For the CDR3, the DNA is TGTGCCACCAGTGATGCCCGGGGGACAGGGCTCACCGGGGAGCTGTTTTTT.

This chain joins TRBV20-1 and TRBJ1-5; D call uncertain. CDR3 size: 13 residues. Germline V gives CDR1 DFQATT, CDR2 SNEGSKA (reference sequence). Trimming pared 3 bases from V and 7 bases from J, leaving 13 bases between. CDR3 sequence (DNA): TGCAGTGCTAGTAAGCAGGATGGACAGCCCCAGCATTTT. It translates to CSASKQDGQPQHF.

The chain joins TRBV24-1 to TRBJ2-1, with a weak D call TRBD2 (5 bases). V was pared by 7 bases and J by 9 bases, with 18 bases between. Germline CDR1 reads KGHDR; CDR2 reads SFDVKD. CDR3 length: 14 residues. The CDR3 spells CATRNAREGGEQFF. In nucleotides, the CDR3 is TGTGCCACCAGAAACGCGAGAGAGGGTGGTGAGCAGTTCTTC.

This sequence joins TRBV12-3 or TRBV12-4 and TRBJ1-5; D unresolved. There are 12 residues in the CDR3. V lost 5 bases and J 3 bases, leaving 5 bases between the germline ends. The chain's CDR3 is CASSDTNQPQHF. DNA for the CDR3: TGTGCCAGCAGTGACACCAATCAGCCCCAGCATTTT.

This clone showed up just a few times. The chain couples TRBV6-6 to TRBJ2-1; 7 bases line up with TRBD1. Germline assignment: CDR1 MNHNY and CDR2 SVGAGI (reference sequence). The CDR3 loop spans 14 amino acids. V lost 5 bases and J lost 3; bases outside the gene matches: 4. In nucleotides, the CDR3 is TGTGCCAGCAGTCAGGGGGATTACTACAATGAGCAGTTCTTC. Translating it yields CASSQGDYYNEQFF.